This T cell receptor beta chain stems from a study of blood T cell repertoires in COVID-19. Study context: The cDNA or gDNA used as material had been derived from T cells, B-cell-depleted T cells, or PBMCs.

CDR1 SNHLY and CDR2 FYNNEI come from the germline V gene. The CDR3 extends over 15 amino acids. V dropped 7 bases and J dropped 3; count of bases not matched to a gene: 8. This clone was observed a single time. Authors' processing steps: The assay estimated nucleated cells by amplifying reference gene primers. The repertoire was sequenced with immunoSEQ multiplex PCR; TCRdb's copy has only in-frame clones and lacks some. Clonal size and the V and J genes are those of that table, whereas D and trimming came from the DNA. The sample lists 17,000 or so clones, about nine tenths occurring once. The receptor's source is a human donor in a cohort sampled during active COVID-19. Source material: peripheral blood. V usage is TRBV2 and J usage is TRBJ2-2; 7 bases are a match to TRBD2. CDR3 sequence reads: CASKPSGGDTGELFF. CDR3 DNA: TGTGCCAGCAAACCTAGCGGTGGCGACACCGGGGAGCTGTTTTTT.